The text below deals with one T cell receptor beta chain. The data originate from a study of T cells expressing NK-cell markers. As the method of synthesis, 5'RACE template switching with UMIs yielded TCR beta cDNA. TCRdb re-called the 5' RACE reads; one entry per CDR3 protein, DNA not given. The sample yields about 300,000 distinct CDR3 sequences, of which the top ten take up roughly 4.2%. The germline gives CDR1 DFQATT, CDR2 SNEGSKA (reference sequence). The CDR3 consists of 15 residues. The rearrangement links TRBV20-1 to TRBJ2-5. This receptor was taken from a woman aged 18 to 75 in good health. The specimen sequenced was blood T cells: a sorted CD56 or NKG2C T cell subset, CD4+ or CD8+ T cells, or bulk PBMC T cells (not recorded which). This chain's CDR3 is CSARDRIAGSETQYF.